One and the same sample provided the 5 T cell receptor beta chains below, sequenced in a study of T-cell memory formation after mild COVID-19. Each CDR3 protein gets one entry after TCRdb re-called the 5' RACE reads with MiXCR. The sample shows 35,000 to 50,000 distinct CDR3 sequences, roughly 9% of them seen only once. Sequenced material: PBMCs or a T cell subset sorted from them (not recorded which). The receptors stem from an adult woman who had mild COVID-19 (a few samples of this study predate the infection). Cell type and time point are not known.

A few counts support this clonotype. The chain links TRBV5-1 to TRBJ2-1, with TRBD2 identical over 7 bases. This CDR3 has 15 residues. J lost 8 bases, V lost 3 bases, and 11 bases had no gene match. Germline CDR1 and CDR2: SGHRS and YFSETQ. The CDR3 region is CASSSGLVSVDEQFF. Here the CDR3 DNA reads TGCGCCAGCAGCTCCGGACTAGTGAGTGTGGATGAGCAGTTCTTC.

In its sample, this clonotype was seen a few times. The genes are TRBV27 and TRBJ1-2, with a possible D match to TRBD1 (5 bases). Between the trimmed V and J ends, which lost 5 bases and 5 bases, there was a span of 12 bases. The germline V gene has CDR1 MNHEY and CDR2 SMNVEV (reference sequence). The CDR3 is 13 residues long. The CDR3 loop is CASSPGRSYGYTF. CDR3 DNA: TGTGCCAGCAGTCCGGGACGGTCGTATGGCTACACCTTC.

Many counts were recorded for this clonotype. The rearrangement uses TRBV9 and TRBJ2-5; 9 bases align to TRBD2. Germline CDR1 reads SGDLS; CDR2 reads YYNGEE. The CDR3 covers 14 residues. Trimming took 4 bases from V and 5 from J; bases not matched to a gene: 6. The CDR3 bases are TGTGCCAGCAGCTGGGCTAGCGGGACGGAGACCCAGTACTTC. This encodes CASSWASGTETQYF.

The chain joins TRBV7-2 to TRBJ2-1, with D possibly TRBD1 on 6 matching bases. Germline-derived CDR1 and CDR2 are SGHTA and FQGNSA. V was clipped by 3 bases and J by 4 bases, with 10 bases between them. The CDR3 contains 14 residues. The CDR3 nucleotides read TGTGCCAGCAGCTTCGGTCAGGGGTACAATGAGCAGTTCTTC. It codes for CASSFGQGYNEQFF.

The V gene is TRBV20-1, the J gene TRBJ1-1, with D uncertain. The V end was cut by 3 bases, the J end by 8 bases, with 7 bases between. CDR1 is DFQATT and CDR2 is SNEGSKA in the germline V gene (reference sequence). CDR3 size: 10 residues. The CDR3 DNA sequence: TGCAGTGCTAGTGCAACAGAAGCTTTCTTT. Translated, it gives CSASATEAFF.